Each of the 24 T cell receptor beta chains below was sequenced from the same sample in a study of T cells after yellow fever vaccination. TCRdb used MiXCR to reprocess the 5' RACE reads, holding one entry per CDR3 protein. Of roughly 300,000 distinct CDR3 sequences listed, roughly 6.8% are singletons. The material was PBMCs, obtained approximately 47 days after the first yellow fever vaccination. The receptors here all came from a man aged 18 to 35 who received the YFV17D yellow fever vaccine.

This clonotype was observed many times. This rearrangement joins TRBV5-1 to TRBJ2-7; perhaps TRBD2 as D (6 bases). Looked up from germline, CDR1 is SGHRS and CDR2 is YFSETQ. Trimming took 0 bases from V and 1 from J, leaving 8 bases between them. The CDR3 loop spans 14 amino acids. The chain's CDR3 is CASSLDRGSYEQYF. The DNA of the CDR3 is TGCGCCAGCAGCTTGGATCGGGGGTCCTACGAGCAGTACTTC.

This clonotype was counted a few times. The J gene is TRBJ1-4, the V gene TRBV9; D is ambiguous. The CDR3 is 15 residues long. The germline V gene encodes CDR1 SGDLS and CDR2 YYNGEE. With 0 bases removed from V and 0 bases from J, the gap between germline ends came to 6 bases. CDR3 DNA: TGTGCCAGCAGCGTAGATCTGGCAACTAATGAAAAACTGTTTTTT. Translation: CASSVDLATNEKLFF.

V usage is TRBV27 and J usage is TRBJ2-3, with D perhaps matching TRBD1 (6 bases). The germline CDR1 and CDR2 sequences are MNHEY and SMNVEV (reference sequence). Trimming removed 8 bases at V and 2 bases at J, with 11 bases between. CDR3 length: 13 residues. CDR3: CASFGQTTDTQYF. The CDR3 bases are TGTGCCAGCTTTGGACAGACCACAGATACGCAGTATTTT.

The table lists this clonotype with a few counts. This sequence joins TRBV20-1 and TRBJ1-2; unclear D gene. Germline assignment: CDR1 DFQATT and CDR2 SNEGSKA (reference sequence). The CDR3 spans 10 residues. The ends were cut back, 3 bases at V and 7 bases at J, with 6 bases in the middle. CDR3 sequence (DNA): TGCAGTGCTAGCGTCTCTGGCTACACCTTC. Protein: CSASVSGYTF.

The chain employs TRBV6-2 or TRBV6-3 and TRBJ2-7; D remains unclear. The CDR3 loop spans 12 amino acids. The V and J ends lost 1 base and 4 bases respectively, with 5 bases between them. CDR1 and CDR2 (germline): MNHEY, SVGEGT. Here the CDR3 DNA reads TGTGCCAGCAGTTACTGGGCGTACGAGCAGTACTTC. This translates into CASSYWAYEQYF.

This clonotype was picked up many times. The V and J genes are TRBV12-3 or TRBV12-4 and TRBJ2-7; D might be TRBD1 or TRBD2, each matching 5 bases. This CDR3 has 14 amino acids. V was pared by 3 bases and J by 7 bases, with 16 bases between. The DNA for the CDR3 is TGTGCCAGCAGTTTTCCGGGCCCGGGGCGGGAGCAGTACTTC. Its protein product is CASSFPGPGREQYF.

This clonotype was detected a few times. The V and J genes are TRBV6-1 and TRBJ2-1, with 11 bases that match TRBD2. The germline gives CDR1 MNHNS, CDR2 SASEGT. CDR3 length equals 18 residues. V was pared by 6 bases and J by 4 bases, with 14 bases of the junction left unmatched. DNA for the CDR3: TGTGCCAGCAGCCGCGGCCCCTTTCTAGCGGGGGGTTACAATGAGCAGTTCTTC. Its translation is CASSRGPFLAGGYNEQFF.

This sequence joins TRBV4-2 and TRBJ1-1; D perhaps matches TRBD1 (5 bases). The CDR3 spans 15 residues. V was shortened by 4 bases and J by 4 bases, with 16 bases between the two germline ends. CDR1 and CDR2 from the germline V gene are LGHNA and YNFKEQ. CDR3 sequence: CASSRAGFPSTEAFF. CDR3 nucleotides: TGTGCCAGCAGCCGAGCAGGGTTTCCGTCCACTGAAGCTTTCTTT.

The chain is built from TRBV4-3 and TRBJ2-2; 8 positions match TRBD2. V lost 4 bases to trimming and J lost 4 bases; unmatched junction nucleotides: 11. This CDR3 has 17 residues. Germline assignment: CDR1 LGHNA and CDR2 YSLEER. The CDR3 region has the DNA TGCGCCAGCAGCCTCTCCTCCCCCCGGGGGGGCACCGGGGAGCTGTTTTTT. Residues: CASSLSSPRGGTGELFF.

This clonotype was picked up a small number of times. The genes are TRBV12-3 or TRBV12-4 and TRBJ2-3, with D unresolved. The V gene lost 5 bases and the J gene lost 2 bases, with 11 bases spanning the gap. The CDR3 loop spans 14 amino acids. CDR3 nucleotide sequence: TGTGCCAGCAGTGCCGGAGACGCCACAGATACGCAGTATTTT. Encoded protein: CASSAGDATDTQYF.

This rearrangement joins TRBV19 to TRBJ2-6; D call uncertain. Germline lookup yields CDR1 LNHDA and CDR2 SQIVND (reference sequence). The length of the CDR3 is 14 residues. V was clipped by 1 base and J by 2 bases, with 3 bases between them. The CDR3 loop reads CASSIAAGANVLTF. CDR3 in DNA: TGTGCCAGTAGTATAGCGGCTGGGGCCAACGTCCTGACTTTC. Variable domain in full (rest from reference TRBV19 and TRBJ2-6): DGGITQSPKYLFRKEGQNVTLSCEQNLNHDAMYWYRQDPGQGLRLIYYSQIVNDFQKGDIAEGYSVSREKKESFPLTVTSAQKNPTAFYLCASSIAAGANVLTFGAGSRLTVL.

This chain joins TRBV5-4 and TRBJ2-1; no clear D. The CDR3 loop spans 15 amino acids. CDR1 and CDR2 from the germline V gene are SGHNT and YYREEE (reference sequence). V was shortened by 5 bases and J by 0 bases, with 12 bases between the two germline ends. This CDR3 reads CASRDAESSYNEQFF. The DNA of the CDR3 is TGTGCCAGCAGGGATGCGGAATCCTCCTACAATGAGCAGTTCTTC.

V is TRBV3-1 and J is TRBJ1-1; TRBD1 might be the D (5 bases). Germline lookup yields CDR1 LGHDT and CDR2 YNNKEL (reference sequence). The CDR3 is 15 residues long. The V gene lost 0 bases and the J gene lost 2 bases, with 10 bases spanning the gap. The CDR3 sequence: CASSQDRWDNTEAFF. The DNA for the CDR3 is TGTGCCAGCAGCCAAGATCGGTGGGACAACACTGAAGCTTTCTTT.

The gene calls are TRBV6-5 and TRBJ2-2; D is unclear. The CDR3 covers 14 residues. Trimming left V 2 bases short and J 4 bases short, with 8 bases between. Germline V gene sequence: CDR1 MNHEY, CDR2 SVGAGI. This CDR3 is CASSYNGVTGELFF. As DNA, the CDR3 is TGTGCCAGCAGTTACAATGGGGTCACCGGGGAGCTGTTTTTT.

This clonotype was detected only a few times. CDR3 DNA: TGCGCCAGCAGCTTGGATGACTGGGATGAGCAGTTCTTC. This gives the protein CASSLDDWDEQFF. V and J are TRBV5-1 and TRBJ2-1; D gene unclear. The CDR3 is made up of 13 amino acids. V shed 0 bases and J shed 8 bases, with 9 bases lying between them. Germline CDR1 reads SGHRS; CDR2 reads YFSETQ.

The V gene is TRBV6-1, the J gene TRBJ2-1; TRBD2 agrees at 8 bases. J gave up 8 bases and V 8 bases, and 14 bases lay outside the gene matches. Germline V gene sequence: CDR1 MNHNS, CDR2 SASEGT. The CDR3 totals 15 residues. CDR3 in amino acids: CASAAKRGPTHEQFF. In DNA form, the CDR3 reads TGTGCCAGCGCCGCTAAGCGGGGGCCCACCCATGAGCAGTTCTTC.

In its sample, this clonotype was seen once. The gene calls are TRBV5-6 and TRBJ2-4; no clear D. From germline, CDR1 is SGHDT and CDR2 YYEEEE. The germline V and J ends were trimmed by 4 bases and 2 bases, with 10 bases remaining between them. This CDR3 is built from 14 residues. Here the CDR3 reads CASSPSGSKNIQYF. CDR3 sequence (DNA): TGTGCCAGCAGCCCTAGTGGGTCCAAAAACATTCAGTACTTC. The full variable domain, in which reference TRBV5-6 and TRBJ2-4 provide the parts outside the CDR3, is DAGVTQSPTHLIKTRGQQVTLRCSPKSGHDTVSWYQQALGQGPQFIFQYYEEEERQRGNFPDRFSGHQFPNYSSELNVNALLLGDSALYLCASSPSGSKNIQYFGAGTRLSVL.

The chain links TRBV4-1 to TRBJ2-3, with 8 bases matching TRBD2. With 4 bases clipped from V and 0 bases from J, the junction kept 9 bases outside the gene matches. In germline, CDR1 is MGHRA, CDR2 YSYEKL. The CDR3 spans 17 residues. The DNA of the CDR3 is TGCGCCAGCAGCCTAGCTGGTAGCGGGGTTAGCACAGATACGCAGTATTTT. Protein product: CASSLAGSGVSTDTQYF.

Only one count was recorded for this clonotype. The chain carries TRBV5-6 and TRBJ2-7; D assignment may be TRBD1 or TRBD2 (5 bases each). The V gene lost 4 bases and the J gene lost 3 bases, with 20 bases spanning the gap. The CDR3 extends over 16 amino acids. Per germline, CDR1 SGHDT and CDR2 YYEEEE. CDR3 nucleotides: TGTGCCAGCAGCCGATTCACCGGGACGGTAGGCTACGAGCAGTACTTC. Translated: CASSRFTGTVGYEQYF.

This clonotype was seen at least ten times. V gene TRBV10-3 combines with J gene TRBJ2-1, with TRBD2 matching 7 bases. The CDR3 sequence is 15 residues long. J lost 5 bases, V lost 5 bases, and 9 bases had no gene match. The germline V gene encodes CDR1 ENHRY and CDR2 SYGVKD. As DNA, the CDR3 is TGTGCCATCAGTTTGACTAGTCGGGGGGACAATGAGCAGTTCTTC. Amino acids: CAISLTSRGDNEQFF.

The chain employs TRBV7-2 and TRBJ1-6; 7 nucleotides align to TRBD1. The CDR3 sequence is 13 residues long. The V gene's germline CDR1 is SGHTA and CDR2 FQGNSA. The junction had 0 bases not matched to a gene; V was cut back by 4 bases and J by 6 bases. The CDR3 region is CASSWDSNSPLHF. The DNA for the CDR3 is TGTGCCAGCAGCTGGGACAGTAATTCACCCCTCCACTTT.

This clonotype appeared many times. J is TRBJ2-1 and V is TRBV5-7; D gene uncertain. TRBV5-7 qualifies as an ORF whose function is uncertain. CDR3 size: 10 residues. Trimming stripped 6 bases from V and 10 bases from J, with 8 bases between. CDR3 DNA: TGTGCCAGCACTGACGTCGAGCAGTTCTTC. Amino acids: CASTDVEQFF.

This clonotype showed up many times. This chain uses TRBV5-1 with TRBJ2-2; 9 bases map to TRBD2. The germline V gene has CDR1 SGHRS and CDR2 YFSETQ. J lost 3 bases, V lost 5 bases, and 2 bases had no gene match. This CDR3 is 14 amino acids long. The CDR3 loop is CASRLAGYTGELFF. The CDR3 bases are TGCGCCAGCAGACTAGCGGGCTACACCGGGGAGCTGTTTTTT.

This chain connects TRBV14 to TRBJ2-5; 7 nucleotides agree with TRBD1. V dropped 5 bases and J dropped 4; count of bases not matched to a gene: 4. The CDR3 contains 13 residues. CDR1 is SGHDN and CDR2 is FVKESK in the germline V gene. CDR3 nucleotide sequence: TGTGCCAGCAGCGACAGGGACCGAGAGACCCAGTACTTC. It encodes CASSDRDRETQYF.